The 24 T cell receptor beta chains reported below all come from one sample, sequenced in a study of monozygotic twins with inflammatory bowel disease. TCRdb reprocessed the 5' RACE reads and keeps a single row for each CDR3 protein, giving no DNA. The repertoire shows fewer than 550,000 distinct CDR3 sequences; the top ten hold roughly 2.5%. The sequenced sample was blood. These receptor sequences come from a human donor with ulcerative colitis or Crohn's disease, or a healthy co-twin of an affected twin (not recorded which).

This sequence joins TRBV21-1 and TRBJ2-1; TCRdb picks TRBD1, but there is no DNA to check that call. TRBV21-1 is marked as a pseudogene. The CDR3 runs to 13 residues. The CDR3 region is CASSKGHSNEQFF.

The chain employs TRBV6-2 or TRBV6-3 and TRBJ2-6; absent DNA, TCRdb's TRBD1 call cannot be checked. This CDR3 has 20 amino acids. The germline gives CDR1 MNHEY, CDR2 SVGEGT. The CDR3 sequence: CASSYGTIDWDVNEANVLTF.

The chain is built from TRBV27 and TRBJ2-3; TCRdb selects TRBD2, and the lack of DNA leaves this call unchecked. Germline loops: CDR1 MNHEY, CDR2 SMNVEV (reference sequence). The CDR3 loop spans 13 amino acids. The chain's CDR3 is CASSFGSVGTQYF.

The gene calls are TRBV20-1 and TRBJ1-6; no DNA is available, so the TRBD1 call from TCRdb remains unchecked. Germline values: CDR1 DFQATT, CDR2 SNEGSKA (reference sequence). This CDR3 has 16 residues. This CDR3 reads CSAPGRGRNWNSPLHF.

The rearrangement joins TRBV7-9 to TRBJ2-1; TCRdb reports TRBD2, a call that lacks DNA to check it against. The CDR3 loop spans 14 amino acids. Germline-derived CDR1 and CDR2 are SEHNR and FQNEAQ (reference sequence). The CDR3 sequence: CASPTSVSGNEQFF.

This chain connects TRBV7-2 to TRBJ2-5. Per germline, CDR1 SGHTA and CDR2 FQGNSA. The length of the CDR3 is 12 residues. CDR3 protein: CASSTDQETQYF. The variable domain in full, completed from reference TRBV7-2 and TRBJ2-5, reads GAGVSQSPSNKVTEKGKDVELRCDPISGHTALYWYRQSLGQGLEFLIYFQGNSAPDKSGLPSDRFSAERTGGSVSTLTIQRTQQEDSAVYLCASSTDQETQYFGPGTRLLVL.

This sequence joins TRBV7-9 and TRBJ2-4; TCRdb's assignment of TRBD1 cannot be checked, as there is no DNA. Germline CDR1 reads SEHNR; CDR2 reads FQNEAQ (reference sequence). There are 14 residues in the CDR3. CDR3 sequence reads: CASSPQGAKNIQYF.

The J gene is TRBJ1-4, the V gene TRBV18; TCRdb indicates TRBD1, and absent DNA this call remains unverified. CDR1 and CDR2 (germline): KGHSH, LQKENI. The CDR3 has 14 residues. Here the CDR3 reads CASSPQGAEEKLFF.

The genes are TRBV7-2 and TRBJ1-1; there is no DNA to check the TCRdb D call of TRBD1. Germline loops: CDR1 SGHTA, CDR2 FQGNSA. There are 12 residues in the CDR3. The CDR3 reads CASSPTGGQAFF. Looking up the rest from reference TRBV7-2 and TRBJ1-1 gives the full variable domain: GAGVSQSPSNKVTEKGKDVELRCDPISGHTALYWYRQSLGQGLEFLIYFQGNSAPDKSGLPSDRFSAERTGGSVSTLTIQRTQQEDSAVYLCASSPTGGQAFFGQGTRLTVV.

J is TRBJ2-7 and V is TRBV18; the D gene TCRdb calls, TRBD1, cannot be checked with no DNA. Germline values: CDR1 KGHSH, CDR2 LQKENI. The CDR3 totals 14 residues. The CDR3: CASSSGQDTYEQYF.

The chain links TRBV5-1 to TRBJ1-4; without DNA, the TCRdb call of TRBD1 cannot be checked. CDR3 length: 15 amino acids. Germline V gives CDR1 SGHRS, CDR2 YFSETQ. The CDR3 loop is CASSGQTGAVEKLFF.

The chain carries TRBV5-1 and TRBJ2-2; TCRdb proposes TRBD1, but this gene call is untestable without DNA. The germline CDR1 and CDR2 sequences are SGHRS and YFSETQ. This CDR3 has 15 amino acids. CDR3 amino acids: CASSSQTGGTGELFF.

V and J are TRBV21-1 and TRBJ2-4; TCRdb returns TRBD1, unconfirmable since there is no DNA. TRBV21-1 is a pseudogene locus. This CDR3 is 19 amino acids long. The CDR3 reads CASSKWDRLGVIAKNIQYF.

CDR3 in amino acids: CSVDEGGPFDEQFF. The J gene is TRBJ2-1, the V gene TRBV29-1. The CDR3 covers 14 residues. Germline assignment: CDR1 SQVTM and CDR2 ANQGSEA.

This chain connects TRBV20-1 to TRBJ2-5; the D call of TRBD2 rests on TCRdb alone, since no DNA is present to check it. The length of the CDR3 is 15 residues. CDR1 is DFQATT and CDR2 is SNEGSKA in the germline V gene (reference sequence). CDR3 loop: CSAQTSGGTWETQYF.

J is TRBJ1-2 and V is TRBV15. This CDR3 contains 13 residues. Germline CDR1 is LNHNV and CDR2 is YYDKDF (reference sequence). CDR3 residues: CATRRQSDYGYTF.

The V and J genes are TRBV27 and TRBJ1-1; TCRdb reports TRBD1, a call that lacks DNA to check it against. Germline values: CDR1 MNHEY, CDR2 SMNVEV (reference sequence). This CDR3 spans 18 amino acids. The CDR3 sequence: CASSLYATGGGWVTEAFF.

The rearrangement uses TRBV7-6 and TRBJ2-2; the TCRdb call, TRBD2, lacks DNA for checking. The CDR3 sequence is 14 residues long. Germline V gives CDR1 SGHVS, CDR2 FNYEAQ. CDR3 in amino acids: CASSPLAPTGELFF.

The rearrangement uses TRBV7-2 and TRBJ1-6; TCRdb lists TRBD1, though no DNA is available to test this call. The CDR3 consists of 15 residues. The germline V gene encodes CDR1 SGHTA and CDR2 FQGNSA. The CDR3 loop reads CASSFIQGYNSPLHF.

The V and J genes are TRBV5-1 and TRBJ2-7. The CDR3 loop spans 11 amino acids. CDR1 is SGHRS, CDR2 YFSETQ, per germline. The CDR3 region is CASRANYEQYF. Variable domain in full (rest from reference TRBV5-1 and TRBJ2-7): KAGVTQTPRYLIKTRGQQVTLSCSPISGHRSVSWYQQTPGQGLQFLFEYFSETQRNKGNFPGRFSGRQFSNSRSEMNVSTLELGDSALYLCASRANYEQYFGPGTRLTVT.

The chain couples TRBV25-1 to TRBJ1-4; TCRdb calls TRBD1, which cannot be checked without DNA. CDR1 is MGHDK, CDR2 SYGVNS, per germline. The CDR3 consists of 16 residues. The CDR3 spells CASSARTGVDNEKLFF.

The chain has TRBV28 and TRBJ2-3. Germline V CDR1 and CDR2: MDHEN, SYDVKM. CDR3 size: 15 residues. CDR3 sequence: CASSLYSRPSDTQYF.

The rearrangement joins TRBV3-1 to TRBJ1-1; TCRdb's D call, TRBD1, is unchecked because there is no DNA. Germline V CDR1 and CDR2: LGHDT, YNNKEL (reference sequence). This CDR3 spans 15 amino acids. The CDR3 region is CASSHGQGWGTEAFF.

The V and J genes are TRBV18 and TRBJ2-1; absent DNA, TCRdb's TRBD1 call cannot be checked. Germline V gene lookup returns CDR1 KGHSH and CDR2 LQKENI. This CDR3 region has 15 residues. The CDR3 here is CASSPPGDSYNEQFF.